One sample yielded the 25 T cell receptor beta chains listed below, sequenced in a study of blood T cell repertoires in COVID-19. This table comes from immunoSEQ multiplex PCR, and its TCRdb copy is limited to in-frame clones, with some not included. The sample lists 200,000 to 250,000 clones, 65% to 85% occurring once. The sample comprised peripheral blood. The receptors here all came from a woman in her twenties or thirties with COVID-19, enrolled during active disease.

V usage is TRBV28 and J usage is TRBJ1-2; D gene unclear. The V end lost 4 bases, the J end lost 8 bases, and 17 bases lay between the germline ends. The CDR3 spans 14 residues. Per the germline V gene, CDR1 is MDHEN and CDR2 is SYDVKM. The CDR3 nucleotides read TGTGCCAGCAGTTCTCAGCGGGGTTGGATGGGCTACACCTTC. It codes for CASSSQRGWMGYTF.

The chain joins TRBV28 to TRBJ2-2; 8 bases fit TRBD1. The CDR3 spans 15 residues. Germline V gene data show CDR1 as MDHEN and CDR2 as SYDVKM. V was pared by 4 bases and J by 3 bases, with 4 bases of the junction left unmatched. CDR3 coding DNA: TGTGCCAGCAGTTCGACAGGGGTTTACACCGGGGAGCTGTTTTTT. Amino acids: CASSSTGVYTGELFF.

V usage is TRBV7-3 and J usage is TRBJ1-2; D perhaps matches TRBD1 (6 bases). The CDR3 extends over 13 amino acids. Germline V lookup: CDR1 SGHTA, CDR2 FQGTGA. The germline V and J ends were trimmed by 5 bases and 8 bases, with 15 bases remaining between them. The CDR3 bases are TGTGCCAGCAGCCCGACAGGTCAAGAGGGCTACACCTTC. Encoded protein: CASSPTGQEGYTF. Together with reference TRBV7-3 and TRBJ1-2, the CDR3 gives the full variable domain: GAGVSQTPSNKVTEKGKYVELRCDPISGHTALYWYRQSLGQGPEFLIYFQGTGAADDSGLPNDRFFAVRPEGSVSTLKIQRTERGDSAVYLCASSPTGQEGYTFGSGTRLTVV.

The chain uses TRBV15 and TRBJ1-3; 9 nucleotides line up with TRBD1. V shed 7 bases and J 5 bases; nucleotides not matched to a gene: 6. Germline CDR1 and CDR2: LNHNV and YYDKDF (reference sequence). The CDR3 consists of 14 residues. CDR3 sequence reads: CATKSGTGRNTIYF. The CDR3 bases are TGTGCCACCAAATCCGGGACAGGGAGAAACACCATATATTTT.

The chain carries TRBV5-4 and TRBJ1-1; TRBD1 matches at 9 bases. The CDR3 spans 15 residues. The ends lost 5 bases at V and 1 base at J; junction bases unmatched: 6. The germline CDR1 and CDR2 sequences are SGHNT and YYREEE (reference sequence). The CDR3 reads CASRPDRGGNTEAFF. In DNA, the CDR3 is TGTGCCAGCAGACCGGACAGGGGAGGGAACACTGAAGCTTTCTTT.

For the CDR3, the DNA is TGTGCCAGCTCACCACAGGACAGGTCCTACCCCATCGGGGAGCTGTTTTTT. Translating gives CASSPQDRSYPIGELFF. The chain uses TRBV18 and TRBJ2-2; 7 nucleotides line up with TRBD1. The germline V gene has CDR1 KGHSH and CDR2 LQKENI. V trimming: 1 base; J trimming: 7 bases; junction bases outside the gene matches: 12. This CDR3 has 17 residues.

This clone was observed a single time. The chain combines TRBV7-7 with TRBJ2-1, with 12 bases that match TRBD1. V lost 5 bases to trimming and J lost 5 bases; unmatched junction nucleotides: 16. The germline gives CDR1 SSHAT, CDR2 FNYEAQ (reference sequence). The CDR3 totals 19 residues. The CDR3 DNA reads TGTGCCAGCAGCGCCGGGACAGGGGGCAACGGGAGGGCCGACAATGAGCAGTTCTTC. Translation gives CASSAGTGGNGRADNEQFF.

This chain connects TRBV7-9 to TRBJ2-7, with 8 bases identical to TRBD2. Germline values: CDR1 SEHNR, CDR2 FQNEAQ (reference sequence). Trimming took 5 bases from V and 0 from J; bases not matched to a gene: 9. The CDR3 loop spans 16 amino acids. This CDR3 reads CASSPRGGVASYEQYF. The CDR3, as DNA: TGTGCCAGCAGCCCCCGGGGGGGGGTGGCCTCCTACGAGCAGTACTTC.

This clone was seen only once. The rearrangement links TRBV7-2 to TRBJ2-2, with TRBD2 matching over 9 bases. This CDR3 comprises 17 residues. The V gene end was trimmed by 4 bases and the J gene end by 5 bases; junction bases not matched to a gene: 11. The germline V gene has CDR1 SGHTA and CDR2 FQGNSA. CDR3 amino acids: CASSSRASGIFTGELFF. The DNA for the CDR3 is TGTGCCAGCAGCTCCCGGGCTAGCGGGATATTTACCGGGGAGCTGTTTTTT. The whole variable domain, remainder taken from reference TRBV7-2 and TRBJ2-2, is GAGVSQSPSNKVTEKGKDVELRCDPISGHTALYWYRQSLGQGLEFLIYFQGNSAPDKSGLPSDRFSAERTGGSVSTLTIQRTQQEDSAVYLCASSSRASGIFTGELFFGEGSRLTVL.

The chain's CDR3 is CASSFREAYGYTF. In DNA, the CDR3 is TGTGCCAGCAGCTTCAGGGAAGCATATGGCTACACCTTC. This chain links TRBV5-6 with TRBJ1-2; D might be TRBD1 (5 bases). Germline CDR1 is SGHDT and CDR2 is YYEEEE. Trimming left V 2 bases short and J 5 bases short, with 10 bases between. The CDR3 consists of 13 residues.

V is TRBV5-1 and J is TRBJ2-3; 8 bases are shared with TRBD2. Trimming cost V 4 bases and J 0 bases; bases outside gene matches: 4. Germline CDR1 SGHRS, CDR2 YFSETQ. This CDR3 has 15 amino acids. DNA for the CDR3: TGCGCCAGCAGCGCGGGACTAGAGAGCACAGATACGCAGTATTTT. Protein: CASSAGLESTDTQYF.

The chain recombines TRBV27 with TRBJ2-7, with 11 nucleotides matching TRBD1. This CDR3 comprises 16 residues. V lost 4 bases and J lost 1; bases outside the gene matches: 6. From germline, CDR1 is MNHEY and CDR2 SMNVEV (reference sequence). This CDR3 is CASSSWDRGTSYEQYF. CDR3 in DNA: TGTGCCAGCAGTTCCTGGGACAGGGGGACTTCCTACGAGCAGTACTTC.

The genes are TRBV10-3 and TRBJ2-7, with 10 bases aligning to TRBD2. The CDR3 loop spans 18 amino acids. Unmatched junction bases numbered 8, after V lost 0 bases and J lost 0 bases. Germline values: CDR1 ENHRY, CDR2 SYGVKD. This chain's CDR3 is CAISESGSGGQSSYEQYF. The DNA of the CDR3 is TGTGCCATCAGTGAGTCGGGTAGCGGGGGGCAGAGCTCCTACGAGCAGTACTTC.

This chain links TRBV27 with TRBJ1-6, with 8 bases lining up with TRBD1. V lost 1 base and J lost 9; bases outside the gene matches: 14. Per germline, CDR1 MNHEY and CDR2 SMNVEV (reference sequence). CDR3 length equals 18 residues. The CDR3 nucleotides are TGTGCCAGCAGTTTATTCACGCCGGTCGGACAGGGAGGTTCACCCCTCCACTTT. Its translation is CASSLFTPVGQGGSPLHF.

The V gene is TRBV3-1 (or the pseudogene TRBV3-2), the J gene TRBJ1-2; D unresolved. CDR3 length equals 14 residues. CDR1 is LGHDT and CDR2 is YNNKEL in the germline V gene (reference sequence). V lost 1 base to trimming and J lost 4 bases, with 10 bases between them. The CDR3, as DNA: TGTGCCAGCAGCCAAGTTGGGCTTCCCTATGGCTACACCTTC. Translation: CASSQVGLPYGYTF.

J is TRBJ2-5 and V is TRBV4-2; D is possibly TRBD2 (5 bases). V was clipped by 1 base and J by 5 bases, with 17 bases between them. The CDR3 has 16 amino acids. Looked up from germline, CDR1 is LGHNA and CDR2 is YNFKEQ. The CDR3 DNA reads TGTGCCAGCAGCCAAGGGTTGGACTTCCTGAGGGAGACCCAGTACTTC. Translating it yields CASSQGLDFLRETQYF.

J is TRBJ1-6 and V is TRBV9; a possible D gene is TRBD1 (5 bases). Germline V gives CDR1 SGDLS, CDR2 YYNGEE. The CDR3 runs to 15 residues. Trimming cost V 0 bases and J 6 bases, with 10 bases left between them. The CDR3 DNA sequence: TGTGCCAGCAGCGTAGAAGGACACCCTAATTCACCCCTCCACTTT. Amino acids: CASSVEGHPNSPLHF.

For the CDR3, the DNA is TGTGCCAGCAGCTTAGTGGCGGAGGTCGGGGAGCAGTACTTC. Amino acids: CASSLVAEVGEQYF. The V call is TRBV7-2, the J call TRBJ2-7; D possibly corresponds to TRBD2 (5 bases). Germline V gene sequence: CDR1 SGHTA, CDR2 FQGNSA. Deletions cut 1 base from V and 7 bases from J, with 14 bases between. CDR3 size: 14 residues.

This chain uses TRBV19 with TRBJ1-2; the match to TRBD1 covers 7 bases. There are 15 residues in the CDR3. V lost 3 bases, J lost 5 bases, and 9 bases stayed unmatched. CDR1 and CDR2 from the germline V gene are LNHDA and SQIVND (reference sequence). The CDR3 region is CASSILGQVQYGYTF. In DNA form, the CDR3 reads TGTGCCAGTAGTATCCTTGGACAGGTTCAGTATGGCTACACCTTC. Combining the CDR3 with reference TRBV19 and TRBJ1-2 gives the whole variable domain DGGITQSPKYLFRKEGQNVTLSCEQNLNHDAMYWYRQDPGQGLRLIYYSQIVNDFQKGDIAEGYSVSREKKESFPLTVTSAQKNPTAFYLCASSILGQVQYGYTFGSGTRLTVV.

This clone has only a few counts. The CDR3 spells CASGHNYGYTF. DNA of the CDR3: TGTGCCAGCGGACACAACTATGGCTACACCTTC. J is TRBJ1-2 and V is TRBV19; perhaps TRBD1 as D (5 bases). CDR3 length: 11 residues. Trimming removed 9 bases from V and 2 bases from J, with 7 bases in between. Germline V CDR1 and CDR2: LNHDA, SQIVND (reference sequence).

This clone was picked up one time. This chain links TRBV7-9 with TRBJ1-4; D is undetermined. This CDR3 region has 14 residues. With 5 bases removed from V and 1 base from J, the gap between germline ends came to 8 bases. Germline V gene data show CDR1 as SEHNR and CDR2 as FQNEAQ (reference sequence). The DNA for the CDR3 is TGTGCCAGCAGCCCACTATTAACTAATGAAAAACTGTTTTTT. Its translation is CASSPLLTNEKLFF.

The J gene is TRBJ1-1, the V gene TRBV5-4; D possibly corresponds to TRBD1 (5 bases). V lost 1 base, J lost 3 bases, and 10 bases lay in between. The CDR3 covers 14 residues. The germline V gene has CDR1 SGHNT and CDR2 YYREEE (reference sequence). For the CDR3, the DNA is TGTGCCAGCAGCTTGAGGCAGGGCCACACTGAAGCTTTCTTT. Its protein is CASSLRQGHTEAFF.

The gene calls are TRBV9 and TRBJ2-5; 9 nucleotides align to TRBD2. The CDR3 is 15 amino acids. Germline CDR1 is SGDLS and CDR2 is YYNGEE. After removal of 4 bases from V and 4 bases from J, the junction contained 8 bases not matched to a gene. The CDR3 reads CASSPGSGSGETQYF. CDR3 sequence (DNA): TGTGCCAGCAGCCCCGGTAGCGGGAGTGGAGAGACCCAGTACTTC.

This chain joins TRBV28 and TRBJ1-5; D not certain. V was cut by 4 bases and J by 0 bases, with 13 bases left in between. Germline V gene lookup returns CDR1 MDHEN and CDR2 SYDVKM. This CDR3 has 16 residues. CDR3 sequence: CASSSRDTNSNQPQHF. The CDR3 nucleotides read TGTGCCAGCAGTTCCCGCGACACGAATAGCAATCAGCCCCAGCATTTT.

The V and J genes are TRBV11-1 and TRBJ1-4; tentatively, D is TRBD1 (5 bases). The CDR3 totals 13 residues. Germline CDR1 is SGHAT and CDR2 is FQDESV (reference sequence). The V and J ends lost 3 bases and 8 bases respectively, with 10 bases between them. This CDR3 is CASSLGLQEKLFF. CDR3 DNA: TGTGCCAGCAGCTTGGGGCTGCAGGAAAAACTGTTTTTT.